Below, 10 T cell receptor beta chains from the same sample are listed, as sequenced in a study of neurological immune-mediated disorders. TCRdb passed the 5' RACE reads through MiXCR, listing each CDR3 protein once. The sample yields tens of thousands of distinct CDR3 sequences, approximately 10% seen once. Sequencing was done on a sample of PBMCs. The receptor source for this set is a man aged 50 or older in good health.

This clonotype was counted at least ten times. The V gene is TRBV29-1, the J gene TRBJ2-3, with 8 nucleotides matching TRBD1. Germline trimming cut 6 bases from V and 7 bases from J; bases unmatched to any gene: 9. This CDR3 region has 13 residues. Germline V gives CDR1 SQVTM, CDR2 ANQGSEA. The CDR3 DNA reads TGCAGCGTGGAGGACAGGGTACAACATACGCAGTATTTT. It codes for CSVEDRVQHTQYF.

This clonotype was observed at least ten times. The chain links TRBV11-2 to TRBJ2-1, with D perhaps TRBD2 (5 bases). Trimming removed 3 bases at V and 7 bases at J, with 7 bases between. The length of the CDR3 is 12 residues. In germline, CDR1 is SGHAT, CDR2 FQNNGV. DNA for the CDR3: TGTGCCAGCAGCTTTTGGGAGAATGAGCAGTTCTTC. Protein sequence: CASSFWENEQFF. The full variable domain, rest sourced from reference TRBV11-2 and TRBJ2-1, is EAGVAQSPRYKIIEKRQSVAFWCNPISGHATLYWYQQILGQGPKLLIQFQNNGVVDDSQLPKDRFSAERLKGVDSTLKIQPAKLEDSAVYLCASSFWENEQFFGPGTRLTVL.

The sample holds many counts of this clonotype. This may come from a read error, since a much larger clone is one base off. V gene TRBV5-1 combines with J gene TRBJ2-2; D might be TRBD1 or TRBD2, each matching 5 bases. CDR3 length: 14 residues. Germline CDR1 reads SGHRS; CDR2 reads YFSETQ. The CDR3 here is CASRPDIVTGEPFF. The CDR3 nucleotides read TGCGCCAGCAGGCCGGACATCGTTACCGGGGAGCCGTTTTTT.

This clonotype was recorded at least ten times. The J gene is TRBJ2-1, the V gene TRBV3-1; 10 nucleotides match TRBD2. Germline V gene sequence: CDR1 LGHDT, CDR2 YNNKEL (reference sequence). Germline trimming cut 4 bases from V and 8 bases from J; bases unmatched to any gene: 8. The CDR3 has 15 residues. In DNA form, the CDR3 reads TGTGCCAGCAGCCTCTCTCTAGCGGGAGTGGATGAGCAGTTCTTC. Its translation: CASSLSLAGVDEQFF.

The chain has TRBV27 and TRBJ1-3; no reliable D call. With 9 bases removed from V and 7 bases from J, the gap between germline ends came to 16 bases. The CDR3 covers 13 residues. The germline V gene has CDR1 MNHEY and CDR2 SMNVEV (reference sequence). The CDR3 loop reads CASLSLSGNTIYF. DNA for the CDR3: TGTGCCAGTTTATCCTTAAGTGGCAACACCATATATTTT.

This clonotype was seen repeatedly, ten times or more. As DNA, the CDR3 is TGTGCCAGCAGTTCGACAGGGGGCATTGGGGCCAACGTCCTGACTTTC. Translation: CASSSTGGIGANVLTF. The chain uses TRBV12-3 or TRBV12-4 and TRBJ2-6; 10 bases are a match to TRBD1. V was pared by 4 bases and J by 3 bases, with 3 bases of the junction left unmatched. There are 16 residues in the CDR3.

This chain joins TRBV6-2 or TRBV6-3 and TRBJ2-1; D gene ambiguous. CDR3 length equals 13 residues. From germline, CDR1 is MNHEY and CDR2 SVGEGT. Between the trimmed V and J ends, which lost 8 bases and 6 bases, there was a span of 14 bases. The CDR3 coding sequence is TGTGCCAGCCGTCTGATAGGGTTCAATGAGCAGTTCTTC. It specifies CASRLIGFNEQFF.

This clonotype has ten or more counts. The chain carries TRBV20-1 and TRBJ1-1; 7 bases are a match to TRBD1. This CDR3 contains 14 residues. Trimming at V came to 5 bases and at J to 5 bases, leaving 11 bases not matched to a gene. Germline V gives CDR1 DFQATT, CDR2 SNEGSKA (reference sequence). CDR3: CSAPHGGGATEAFF. The DNA of the CDR3 is TGCAGTGCTCCACATGGAGGGGGCGCGACTGAAGCTTTCTTT.

The sample holds many counts of this clonotype. V gene TRBV20-1 combines with J gene TRBJ2-7, with 7 bases lining up with TRBD2. CDR3 length equals 15 residues. Germline values: CDR1 DFQATT, CDR2 SNEGSKA (reference sequence). Trimming removed 5 bases from V and 3 bases from J; junction bases left unmatched: 13. The CDR3 region has the DNA TGCAGTGCTCCCTTTCAAGCGGGGCGATACTACGAGCAGTACTTC. It yields the protein CSAPFQAGRYYEQYF.

In this sample, this clonotype turned up many times. The gene calls are TRBV9 and TRBJ2-7, with TRBD1 matching over 7 bases. The CDR3 has 16 amino acids. The germline V gene has CDR1 SGDLS and CDR2 YYNGEE. The junction had 9 bases not matched to a gene; V was cut back by 0 bases and J by 3 bases. CDR3 sequence: CASSVDQGVLIYEQYF. CDR3 DNA: TGTGCCAGCAGCGTAGATCAGGGGGTCCTCATCTACGAGCAGTACTTC. Supplemented by reference TRBV9 and TRBJ2-7, the full variable domain reads DSGVTQTPKHLITATGQRVTLRCSPRSGDLSVYWYQQSLDQGLQFLIQYYNGEERAKGNILERFSAQQFPDLHSELNLSSLELGDSALYFCASSVDQGVLIYEQYFGPGTRLTVT.